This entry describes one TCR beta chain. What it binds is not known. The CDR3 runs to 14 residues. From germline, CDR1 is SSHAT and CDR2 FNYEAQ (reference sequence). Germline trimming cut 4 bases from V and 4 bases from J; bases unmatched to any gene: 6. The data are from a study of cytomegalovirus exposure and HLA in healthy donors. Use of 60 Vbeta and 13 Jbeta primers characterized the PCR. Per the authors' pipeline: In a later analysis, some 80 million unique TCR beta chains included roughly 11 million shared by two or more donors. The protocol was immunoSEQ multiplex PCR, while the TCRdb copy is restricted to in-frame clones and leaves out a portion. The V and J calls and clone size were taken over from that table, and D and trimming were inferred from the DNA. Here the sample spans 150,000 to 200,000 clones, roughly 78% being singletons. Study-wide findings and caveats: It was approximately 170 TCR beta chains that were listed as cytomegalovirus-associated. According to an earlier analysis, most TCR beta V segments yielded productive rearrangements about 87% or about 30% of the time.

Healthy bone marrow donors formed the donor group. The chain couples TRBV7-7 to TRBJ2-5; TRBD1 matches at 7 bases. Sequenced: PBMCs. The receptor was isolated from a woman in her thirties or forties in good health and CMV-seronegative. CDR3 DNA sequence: TGTGCCAGCAGCTCGACAGGGTTAGGAGAGACCCAGTACTTC. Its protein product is CASSSTGLGETQYF.